Listed here is a single T cell receptor (beta chain). The data derive from a study of cytomegalovirus exposure and HLA in healthy donors. The study ran its PCR with 60 Vbeta and 13 Jbeta primers. TCRdb keeps only in-frame clones here, not all; method: immunoSEQ multiplex PCR. In the table there are 79,000 or so clones, 73% of which are singletons. Trimming took 0 bases from V and 3 from J, leaving 7 bases between them. The CDR3 covers 13 residues. CDR1 and CDR2 (germline): SGDLS, YYNGEE. V gene TRBV9 combines with J gene TRBJ2-7; tentatively, D is TRBD1 (5 bases). The origin of this receptor is a middle-aged woman in good health and CMV-seropositive. The sequenced sample consisted of PBMCs. The CDR3 DNA reads TGTGCCAGCAGCGTAGAGCAGGGCTACGAGCAGTACTTC. Translation: CASSVEQGYEQYF.